The 5 T cell receptor beta chains below all came from one sample that was sequenced in a study of T cells after yellow fever vaccination. Using its own MiXCR run on the 5' RACE reads, TCRdb lists one record per CDR3 protein. Altogether about 220,000 distinct CDR3 sequences are present, roughly 3% being singletons, with the ten largest covering approximately 3.5%. The sample consisted of CD4+ T cells sorted from PBMCs, taken 10 days after the yellow fever booster vaccination. The receptor set was obtained from a man aged 18 to 30 who received the YFV17D yellow fever vaccine.

This clonotype was found many times. The V call is TRBV7-9, the J call TRBJ2-1; 9 bases align to TRBD2. After removal of 2 bases from V and 5 bases from J, the junction contained 7 bases not matched to a gene. Germline loops: CDR1 SEHNR, CDR2 FQNEAQ (reference sequence). The CDR3 extends over 16 amino acids. CDR3 amino acids: CASSLSLAGTNNEQFF. The CDR3 region has the DNA TGTGCCAGCAGCTTATCGCTAGCGGGGACAAACAATGAGCAGTTCTTC.

The chain couples TRBV4-1 to TRBJ1-3; tentatively, D is TRBD1 (6 bases). V was shortened by 3 bases and J by 0 bases, with 9 bases between the two germline ends. The CDR3 has 15 residues. Germline CDR1 reads MGHRA; CDR2 reads YSYEKL. The CDR3 DNA follows: TGCGCCAGCAGCCATGACAGGAGCTCTGGAAACACCATATATTTT. Protein sequence: CASSHDRSSGNTIYF.

This clonotype was seen at least ten times. This chain links TRBV20-1 with TRBJ1-1, with D unclear. The germline V gene encodes CDR1 DFQATT and CDR2 SNEGSKA (reference sequence). The CDR3 contains 13 residues. Between the trimmed V and J ends, which lost 3 bases and 4 bases, there was a span of 12 bases. The CDR3 DNA follows: TGCAGTGCTAGGTTCTGGGAGGGCACTGAAGCTTTCTTT. This encodes CSARFWEGTEAFF.

The V call is TRBV5-4, the J call TRBJ2-2; possibly TRBD2 for D (6 bases). This CDR3 has 16 residues. V was clipped by 4 bases and J by 2 bases, with 15 bases between them. Germline V lookup: CDR1 SGHNT, CDR2 YYREEE (reference sequence). The CDR3 is CASSRGGGANTGELFF. CDR3 coding DNA: TGTGCCAGCAGCCGTGGTGGAGGGGCAAACACCGGGGAGCTGTTTTTT.

This clonotype was recorded at least ten times. The chain couples TRBV6-5 to TRBJ2-6; D is perhaps TRBD1 or TRBD2 (6 bases each). V gave up 6 bases and J gave up 4 bases, with 16 bases separating them. The CDR3 is made up of 16 amino acids. Per germline, CDR1 MNHEY and CDR2 SVGAGI. CDR3 DNA sequence: TGTGCCAGCAGAAAGGGGGGCCCGTCCGGGGCCAACGTCCTGACTTTC. Protein product: CASRKGGPSGANVLTF.